This T cell receptor beta chain is from a study of cytomegalovirus exposure and HLA in healthy donors. The study ran its PCR with 60 Vbeta and 13 Jbeta primers. TCRdb's table, derived via immunoSEQ multiplex PCR, lists solely in-frame clones and lacks some. This table has about 170,000 clones, over 75% appearing once. Broader study findings: For most TCR beta V segments, an earlier analysis put the productive rate at about 90% or about 30% of the time.

As to this clone: Its antigen is undetermined.

CDR1 MDHEN and CDR2 SYDVKM come from the germline V gene. V lost 1 base to trimming and J lost 2 bases, with 11 bases between them. The CDR3 runs to 15 residues. Sequencing was carried out using PBMCs. V and J are TRBV28 and TRBJ1-1; the D gene is possibly TRBD1 (6 bases). The TCR comes from a woman aged 45-65 years in good health and CMV-seropositive. This chain's CDR3 is CASSLSDSLNTEAFF. As DNA, the CDR3 is TGTGCCAGCAGTTTATCGGACAGTTTAAACACTGAAGCTTTCTTT.